Listed below are T cell receptor beta chains from one sample, sequenced in a study of PD-1 blockade in classical Hodgkin lymphoma. Method: immunoSEQ multiplex PCR; TCRdb's copy keeps in-frame clones and lacks some. Of tens of thousands of clones listed, about four fifths were seen once; the top ten hold roughly a sixth. Sequencing was performed on peripheral blood mononuclear cells (PBMCs), taken before the second cycle of nivolumab. All receptors come from a human donor with classical Hodgkin lymphoma. The CDR3 runs from the conserved cysteine through the conserved F or W. The D gene is left open where the match is weak. For some rows the clone size is stated as once, few or many, or as a class when expanded; others skip it.

J gene | V gene | clone size | D gene | CDR3 DNA | CDR3 protein
TRBJ2-7 | TRBV25-1 | once | . | TGTGCCAGCAGTGTTATGTACGAGCAGTACTTC | CASSVMYEQYF
TRBJ1-1 | TRBV5-1 | . | TRBD1 | TGCGCCAGCAGCGTGACAGGGTTCGAAGCTTTCTTT | CASSVTGFEAFF
TRBJ2-3 | TRBV15 | . | TRBD2 | TGTGCCACCAGCCGCGCCGCCGGGGGGGATCATCAGTATTTT | CATSRAAGGDHQYF
TRBJ2-5 | TRBV5-1 | . | TRBD1 | TGCGCCAGCAGCGTCCAGGGGGTCCAAGAGACCCAGTACTTC | CASSVQGVQETQYF
TRBJ1-1 | TRBV2 | . | . | TGTGCCAGCGTTCTAGGGGAGAACACTGAAGCTTTCTTT | CASVLGENTEAFF
TRBJ2-3 | TRBV4-3 | . | . | TGCGCCAGCAGCCGAGTATACAAGGATACGCAGTATTTT | CASSRVYKDTQYF
TRBJ1-1 | TRBV10-2 | few | TRBD1 | TGCGCCAGCAGTGATAGACAGGGGGTCGCTGAAGCTTTCTTT | CASSDRQGVAEAFF
TRBJ1-5 | TRBV30 | once | . | TGTGCCTGGAGTGGGGGGGTTGAGCAGCCCCAGCATTTT | CAWSGGVEQPQHF
TRBJ1-1 | TRBV21-1 | . | . | TGTGCCAGCAGCAAAACCCGACAGGGGGCTGAAGCTTTCTTT | CASSKTRQGAEAFF
TRBJ2-3 | TRBV5-1 | . | . | TGCGCCAGCAGCTTGGCCCCGGGAACAGATACGCAGTATTTT | CASSLAPGTDTQYF
TRBJ2-6 | TRBV6-5 | . | TRBD1 | TGTGCCAGCAGTCGACAGGGGGCTGGGGCCAACGTCCTGACTTTC | CASSRQGAGANVLTF
TRBJ2-2 | TRBV2 | once | TRBD2 | TGTGCCAGCAGTTCCCTGCCCCCAGCGCTAGCGGGGGAGGCCGGGGAGCTGTTTTTT | CASSSLPPALAGEAGELFF
TRBJ2-5 | TRBV11-3 | . | . | TGTGCCAGCAGCCGGAATACGCTTGAGGGAGAGACCCAGTACTTC | CASSRNTLEGETQYF
TRBJ2-6 | TRBV18 | . | . | TGTGCCAGCTCTACGGAACCTTTTCACCTCTCTGGGGCCAACGTCCTGACTTTC | CASSTEPFHLSGANVLTF
TRBJ1-5 | TRBV19 | . | TRBD1 | TGTGCCAGTAGTGGGGACAGGGTTCTCAATAGCAATCAGCCCCAGCATTTT | CASSGDRVLNSNQPQHF
TRBJ2-7 | TRBV5-5 | . | TRBD1 | TGTGCCAGCAGCTTGGGACAGGGTTTAACCTACGAGCAGTACTTC | CASSLGQGLTYEQYF
TRBJ2-7 | TRBV10-3 | . | . | TGTGCCGCCATCGGGCTGTACGAGCAGTACTTC | CAAIGLYEQYF
TRBJ1-6 | TRBV5-6 | . | TRBD1 | TGTGCCAGCAGCTTAGAGGGGGCGCCTAGATTCCTCCACTTT | CASSLEGAPRFLHF
TRBJ2-2 | TRBV7-2 | . | . | TGTGCCAGCAGTTTTCAAGACTCCACCTTACCCACCGGGGAGCTGTTTTTT | CASSFQDSTLPTGELFF
TRBJ1-6 | TRBV2 | . | . | TGTGCCAGCAGTAAGACACTCACCTATAATTCACCCCTCCACTTT | CASSKTLTYNSPLHF
TRBJ2-1 | TRBV9 | . | . | TGTGCCAGCAGCGTATCAATGGGCGGCAGCTCCTACAATGAGCAGTTCTTC | CASSVSMGGSSYNEQFF
TRBJ2-5 | TRBV19 | medium-sized | . | TGTGCCAGTAGTTGGGGGGCAGGAGAGACCCAGTACTTC | CASSWGAGETQYF
TRBJ2-2 | TRBV2 | . | . | TGTGCCTCTGACTTCAGGGCGGACGGGGAGCTGTTTTTT | CASDFRADGELFF
TRBJ1-2 | TRBV4-2 | . | . | TGTGCCAGCAGCCAAGAAGGGCCTGGCTACACCTTC | CASSQEGPGYTF
TRBJ1-2 | TRBV6-6 | . | . | TGTGCCAGCAGTTCGCCGTTACGTGGGGTTGACTATGGCTACACCTTC | CASSSPLRGVDYGYTF
TRBJ2-2 | TRBV27 | once | TRBD1 | TGTGCCAGCAGTTGGCGCCGGGACAGGGAGGTTGCCGGGGAGCTGTTTTTT | CASSWRRDREVAGELFF
TRBJ2-1 | TRBV7-9 | few | TRBD2 | TGTGCCAGCAGCTTATTCACTAGCGGGGGCCCCCCCTACAATGAGCAGTTCTTC | CASSLFTSGGPPYNEQFF
TRBJ1-2 | TRBV28 | . | TRBD1 | TGTGCCAGCAGCTTAGGACAGGGGGCGTCAACTAACTATGGCTACACCTTC | CASSLGQGASTNYGYTF
TRBJ2-5 | TRBV18 | . | . | TGTGCCAGCTCACCCAGTGGGATTGAGGAGACCCAGTACTTC | CASSPSGIEETQYF
TRBJ2-6 | TRBV6-1 | . | . | TGTGCCAGCAGTGAGGGTCACCTCGGGGCCTACCCCTCTGGGGCCAACGTCCTGACTTTC | CASSEGHLGAYPSGANVLTF
TRBJ2-3 | TRBV10-1 | . | . | TGCGCCAGCAGTGGGAACAGGGCGGGCACAGATACGCAGTATTTT | CASSGNRAGTDTQYF
TRBJ2-1 | TRBV7-2 | . | . | TGTGCCAGCAGCTTGGGATTCTACAATGAGCAGTTCTTC | CASSLGFYNEQFF
TRBJ2-5 | TRBV7-2 | . | TRBD2 | TGTGCCAGCACCCCCGGGACTAGCGGGAGGGCCCGGGAGACCCAGTACTTC | CASTPGTSGRARETQYF
TRBJ2-2 | TRBV15 | . | . | TGTGCCACCGAGGGGACCGGGGAGCTGTTTTTT | CATEGTGELFF
TRBJ1-6 | TRBV2 | . | TRBD1 | TGTGCCAGCAGGCTAGAGCCAGGGGGCCCCCTTTATAATTCACCCCTCCACTTT | CASRLEPGGPLYNSPLHF
TRBJ1-6 | TRBV10-2 | few | . | TGCGCCAGCAGTGTTACAGGGACGGGCTCACCCCTCCACTTT | CASSVTGTGSPLHF
TRBJ2-3 | TRBV12-5 | . | TRBD2 | TGTGCTAGTGGCACCACTAGCGGGAGGGTGACAGATACGCAGTATTTT | CASGTTSGRVTDTQYF
TRBJ2-3 | TRBV6-4 | . | . | TGTGCCAGCAGTGACTCGATAGGGGGGGGCACAGATACGCAGTATTTT | CASSDSIGGGTDTQYF
TRBJ2-3 | TRBV10-3 | . | . | TGTGCCATCAGCACCGGGACGGATATTACGCAGTATTTT | CAISTGTDITQYF
TRBJ2-1 | TRBV25-1 | . | TRBD1 | TGTGCCAGCACCAGGACAGGGACACACCAATCGGATAATGAGCAGTTCTTC | CASTRTGTHQSDNEQFF
TRBJ2-2 | TRBV5-6 | . | . | TGTGCCAGCAGCTTGATCACCGGGGAGCTGTTTTTT | CASSLITGELFF
TRBJ2-5 | TRBV11-2 | once | TRBD2 | TGTGCCAGCAGCAGGGGGACTAGCGGGTGGGAGACCCAGTACTTC | CASSRGTSGWETQYF
TRBJ1-6 | TRBV28 | few | TRBD1 | TGTGCCAGCAGCAATTTGGGACAGGGAGGGTCACCCCTCCACTTT | CASSNLGQGGSPLHF
TRBJ2-7 | TRBV5-1 | . | . | TGCGCCAGCAGCTTGGCGCGGAGGGGTCCCTACGAGCAGTACTTC | CASSLARRGPYEQYF
TRBJ2-5 | TRBV5-1 | . | . | TGCGCCAGCAGCGGAACAGGGAGTATGGTGACCCAGTACTTC | CASSGTGSMVTQYF
TRBJ2-3 | TRBV11-2 | few | TRBD2 | TGTGCCAGCAGCTTAGGCACTAGCGGGGGGCGCACAGATACGCAGTATTTT | CASSLGTSGGRTDTQYF
TRBJ1-3 | TRBV14 | . | TRBD1 | TGTGCCAGCAGCCAAGAGCTAACAGGGGGTGGAAACACCATATATTTT | CASSQELTGGGNTIYF
TRBJ2-6 | TRBV2 | . | TRBD1 | TGTGCCAGCGGCCTAACCGGGACAGGGTTAACCGGGGCCAACGTCCTGACTTTC | CASGLTGTGLTGANVLTF
TRBJ2-2 | TRBV10-3 | . | . | TGTGCCATCAGTGGATTCGAGAACACCGGGGAGCTGTTTTTT | CAISGFENTGELFF
TRBJ2-2 | TRBV28 | . | TRBD1 | TGTGCCAGCAGTCCCAGACAGGGCTCCGGGGAGCTGTTTTTT | CASSPRQGSGELFF
TRBJ2-1 | TRBV11-2 | . | . | TGTGCCAGCAGTCCGATCCGGGACAGGCTCGGGAGGGGTGAGCAGTTCTTC | CASSPIRDRLGRGEQFF
TRBJ2-1 | TRBV18 | . | TRBD2 | TGTGCCAGCTCACCCCTCCCGACTAGCGGGAAGACGGACTACAATGAGCAGTTCTTC | CASSPLPTSGKTDYNEQFF
TRBJ1-1 | TRBV6-5 | . | . | TGTGCCACCCGGATACAGGGTAATAAAGCTTTCTTT | CATRIQGNKAFF
TRBJ2-1 | TRBV7-8 | . | . | TGTGCCAGCAGCTTAGCCAGGGGCTACAATGAGCAGTTCTTC | CASSLARGYNEQFF
TRBJ2-2 | TRBV19 | . | TRBD2 | TGTGCCAGTAGTATACAGCGGGGGAAAACCGGGGAGCTGTTTTTT | CASSIQRGKTGELFF
TRBJ2-3 | TRBV15 | once | TRBD2 | TGTGCCACACGGGGGGGCCCGAGAGATACGCAGTATTTT | CATRGGPRDTQYF
TRBJ2-1 | TRBV6-1 | . | TRBD2 | TGTGCCAGCAGCGAGCGGGGGGGAGAAGATGAGCAGTTCTTC | CASSERGGEDEQFF
TRBJ2-1 | TRBV5-4 | . | . | TGTGCCAGCAGCCAAGCTTCCCCGGACTACCTTTACAATGAGCAGTTCTTC | CASSQASPDYLYNEQFF